This TCR beta chain originates from a study of shared clonotypes between healthy human individuals. The V end was cut by 3 bases, the J end by 6 bases, with 18 bases between. Germline values: CDR1 SGHTA, CDR2 FQGNSA. The CDR3 has 15 residues. Sorted-subset replicate PCRs used 150 to 200 ng of genomic DNA. This amount corresponded to about 30,000 T cell genomes. TCRdb's table, derived via immunoSEQ multiplex PCR, lists solely in-frame clones and lacks some. This table holds over a million clones, about 80% found once. Study-level results: Generation of non-shared clonotypes was less probable than generation of clonotypes shared by all four donors. The study generally estimated greater richness for naive than memory subsets.

Comment on this clone: Its antigen remains unidentified.

The V and J genes are TRBV7-2 and TRBJ2-7; maybe TRBD2 (5 bases). The receptor was isolated from a man in his late teens or twenties in good health. Sequences were obtained from memory CD4+ T cells sorted from blood. Subset here: CD45RA-negative fraction. The CDR3 protein is CASSLTGDSVGEQYF. CDR3 coding DNA: TGTGCCAGCAGCTTGACCGGGGATAGCGTGGGCGAGCAGTACTTC.